Shown below are 24 T cell receptor beta chains from a single sample sequenced in a study of T-cell memory formation after mild COVID-19. TCRdb reprocessed the 5' RACE reads with MiXCR, giving one entry per CDR3 protein. The data hold about 200,000 distinct CDR3 sequences, with approximately 16% observed a single time. The sequenced material came from PBMCs or a T cell subset sorted from them (not recorded which). The receptor source for this set is an adult woman who had mild COVID-19 (a few samples of this study predate the infection). Cell type and time point are not known.

This clonotype showed up many times. The V gene is TRBV24-1, the J gene TRBJ2-1; maybe TRBD2 (6 bases). This CDR3 is 15 amino acids long. Trimming shortened V by 3 bases and J by 5 bases, and 13 bases separated the two germline ends. Germline V lookup: CDR1 KGHDR, CDR2 SFDVKD. CDR3 in amino acids: CATSDGDSRHNEQFF. Here the CDR3 DNA reads TGTGCCACCAGTGATGGGGACTCCCGGCACAATGAGCAGTTCTTC.

The chain recombines TRBV12-3 or TRBV12-4 with TRBJ1-1; D might be TRBD1 (5 bases). The CDR3 is 13 residues long. Trimming cost V 10 bases and J 1 base, with 13 bases left between them. CDR3 DNA: TGTGCCACCGGGCGGCAGGGGAACACTGAAGCTTTCTTT. Encoded protein: CATGRQGNTEAFF.

J is TRBJ1-5 and V is TRBV9; D is ambiguous. The CDR3 runs to 15 residues. Between the trimmed V and J ends, which lost 0 bases and 1 base, there was a span of 8 bases. Germline V gene sequence: CDR1 SGDLS, CDR2 YYNGEE. The CDR3 protein is CASSVGSTSNQPQHF. In DNA, the CDR3 is TGTGCCAGCAGCGTAGGATCAACAAGCAATCAGCCCCAGCATTTT.

The rearrangement uses TRBV12-3 or TRBV12-4 and TRBJ1-4; a weak D match, TRBD1 (5 bases). The CDR3 length is 14 residues. V lost 5 bases to trimming and J lost 5 bases, with 12 bases between them. CDR3 nucleotide sequence: TGTGCCAGCAGTCGGTCCGGGGGGAATGAAAAACTGTTTTTT. This gives the protein CASSRSGGNEKLFF.

The chain uses TRBV20-1 and TRBJ1-1; TRBD1 matches at 7 bases. J gave up 9 bases and V 6 bases, and 10 bases lay outside the gene matches. Germline V gene data show CDR1 as DFQATT and CDR2 as SNEGSKA (reference sequence). The CDR3 contains 12 residues. Here the CDR3 reads CSALGGDSQAFF. In DNA, the CDR3 is TGCAGTGCCTTAGGGGGCGACAGCCAAGCTTTCTTT.

The chain combines TRBV7-3 with TRBJ2-1, with 7 positions matching TRBD1. CDR1 SGHTA and CDR2 FQGTGA come from the germline V gene. The V gene end was trimmed by 2 bases and the J gene end by 4 bases; junction bases not matched to a gene: 5. The CDR3 consists of 15 residues. The CDR3 reads CASSLRTGPYNEQFF. DNA for the CDR3: TGTGCCAGCAGCTTACGGACAGGACCATACAATGAGCAGTTCTTC.

With regard to this clonotype: The junction and the germline gene differ at one end; a read error may be behind it. The genes are TRBV24-1 and TRBJ2-3, with 9 bases lining up with TRBD2. The germline V gene has CDR1 KGHDR and CDR2 SFDVKD. The CDR3 covers 15 residues. CDR3: CATSDSGTSKDTQYF. The CDR3 DNA reads as TGTGCCACCAGTGATTCCGGGACTAGCAAAGATACGCAGTATTTT.

This clonotype was counted many times. The V and J genes are TRBV12-3 or TRBV12-4 and TRBJ2-4; 9 nucleotides match TRBD2. This CDR3 region has 20 residues. The V and J ends lost 5 bases and 6 bases, in that order; junction bases with no gene match: 23. In DNA form, the CDR3 reads TGTGCCAGCAGTCCCCCGGCCTGGATAGCGGGGGCCAGAGGGGGAAACATTCAGTACTTC. This gives the protein CASSPPAWIAGARGGNIQYF.

This clonotype was observed many times. This chain connects TRBV5-1 to TRBJ2-1, with TRBD2 identical over 8 bases. The CDR3 consists of 14 residues. With 4 bases clipped from V and 2 bases from J, the junction kept 2 bases outside the gene matches. The germline gives CDR1 SGHRS, CDR2 YFSETQ. CDR3 coding DNA: TGCGCCAGCAGCAGCGGGAGAACCTACAATGAGCAGTTCTTC. It specifies CASSSGRTYNEQFF.

The chain uses TRBV9 and TRBJ1-2; 9 positions agree with TRBD1. Looked up from germline, CDR1 is SGDLS and CDR2 is YYNGEE. V dropped 3 bases and J dropped 4; count of bases not matched to a gene: 10. CDR3 length equals 16 residues. CDR3 DNA sequence: TGTGCCAGCAGCGCAGGACAGGGGACCTATTCCTATGGCTACACCTTC. It specifies CASSAGQGTYSYGYTF.

The chain has TRBV30 and TRBJ1-1; D call uncertain. This CDR3 region has 14 residues. Between the trimmed V and J ends, which lost 3 bases and 3 bases, there was a span of 14 bases. Per the germline V gene, CDR1 is GTSNPN and CDR2 is SVGIG (reference sequence). The CDR3 loop is CAWSPLGRDTEAFF. The CDR3 DNA follows: TGTGCCTGGAGCCCGTTAGGACGGGACACTGAAGCTTTCTTT.

The DNA for the CDR3 is TGTGCCAGCAGCCAAGATTCGCGGTTCTCCTACAATGAGCAGTTCTTC. It encodes CASSQDSRFSYNEQFF. V and J are TRBV3-1 and TRBJ2-1; D ambiguous. Germline V gene data show CDR1 as LGHDT and CDR2 as YNNKEL (reference sequence). Trimming took off 0 bases at V and 0 bases at J, with 9 bases between the two ends. This CDR3 is 16 amino acids long.

V and J are TRBV12-3 or TRBV12-4 and TRBJ2-5, with 11 bases matching TRBD2. The CDR3 is made up of 17 amino acids. Trimming took 5 bases from V and 0 from J; bases not matched to a gene: 8. CDR3 sequence reads: CASSPGLAVVDQETQYF. In DNA, the CDR3 is TGTGCCAGCAGTCCGGGACTAGCGGTAGTCGACCAAGAGACCCAGTACTTC.

The chain employs TRBV29-1 and TRBJ1-4; D uncertain. Between the trimmed V and J ends, which lost 6 bases and 8 bases, there was a span of 10 bases. The CDR3 consists of 11 residues. CDR1 and CDR2 (germline): SQVTM, ANQGSEA. DNA for the CDR3: TGCAGCGTAATGGGCCTCGAAAAACTGTTTTTT. Residues: CSVMGLEKLFF.

Here the CDR3 reads CASRRDAGNTIYF. CDR3 nucleotides: TGTGCCAGCAGACGGGACGCTGGAAACACCATATATTTT. J is TRBJ1-3 and V is TRBV6-1; D perhaps matches TRBD1 (5 bases). This CDR3 has 13 amino acids. CDR1 is MNHNS, CDR2 SASEGT, per germline. Trimming stripped 6 bases from V and 2 bases from J, with 8 bases between.

This chain uses TRBV15 with TRBJ2-7, with D perhaps TRBD1 (5 bases). Germline assignment: CDR1 LNHNV and CDR2 YYDKDF (reference sequence). The CDR3 has 14 residues. V dropped 3 bases and J dropped 1 base, with 10 bases sitting between them. CDR3 DNA sequence: TGTGCCACCAGCAGTGGGGCCCGGTCCTACGAGCAGTACTTC. It codes for CATSSGARSYEQYF.

This clonotype has just a few counts. The chain couples TRBV18 to TRBJ2-7, with 7 bases identical to TRBD1. Germline CDR1 reads KGHSH; CDR2 reads LQKENI. This CDR3 comprises 20 residues. The ends lost 3 bases at V and 4 bases at J; junction bases unmatched: 24. The CDR3 region is CASSPSLISLRDSYLYEQYF. CDR3 DNA sequence: TGTGCCAGCTCACCGTCCCTAATATCTCTCCGGGACAGCTACTTATACGAGCAGTACTTC.

The chain is built from TRBV5-6 and TRBJ2-7; 9 bases align to TRBD1. Germline loops: CDR1 SGHDT, CDR2 YYEEEE. V lost 2 bases and J lost 2; bases outside the gene matches: 14. The CDR3 runs 18 residues. The CDR3 sequence is CASSFPGRFGTGPYEQYF. The CDR3 region has the DNA TGTGCCAGCAGCTTCCCGGGGCGTTTCGGGACAGGGCCCTACGAGCAGTACTTC.

The chain combines TRBV9 with TRBJ1-3; 7 bases are a match to TRBD1. V gave up 1 base and J gave up 4 bases; unmatched junction bases: 2. The CDR3 runs 14 residues. Germline V CDR1 and CDR2: SGDLS, YYNGEE. The CDR3 sequence is CASSVRDRGNTIYF. Here the CDR3 DNA reads TGTGCCAGCAGCGTACGGGACAGAGGAAACACCATATATTTT. Using reference TRBV9 and TRBJ1-3 for the parts outside the CDR3, the full variable domain is DSGVTQTPKHLITATGQRVTLRCSPRSGDLSVYWYQQSLDQGLQFLIQYYNGEERAKGNILERFSAQQFPDLHSELNLSSLELGDSALYFCASSVRDRGNTIYFGEGSWLTVV.

The V gene is TRBV20-1, the J gene TRBJ1-1, with D perhaps TRBD1 (5 bases). CDR3 length: 14 residues. The germline CDR1 and CDR2 sequences are DFQATT and SNEGSKA (reference sequence). V lost 0 bases and J lost 0, with 8 bases in between. The CDR3 region has the DNA TGCAGTGCTAGAGATGGGGCAGTGAACACTGAAGCTTTCTTT. Translated: CSARDGAVNTEAFF.

In this sample, this clonotype turned up a few times. Written as DNA, the CDR3 is TGTGCCAGCAGCCCCGTTGGGGAGCGGAACTACAATGAGCAGTTCTTC. Protein product: CASSPVGERNYNEQFF. The chain links TRBV6-5 to TRBJ2-1; maybe TRBD2 (5 bases). Germline CDR1 MNHEY, CDR2 SVGAGI. V lost 6 bases and J 3 bases, leaving 18 bases between the germline ends. There are 16 residues in the CDR3.

This clonotype appeared a few times. CDR3 bases: TGTGCCAGTAGTGCCTTCACAGATACGCAGTATTTT. As protein: CASSAFTDTQYF. This chain uses TRBV19 with TRBJ2-3; unclear D gene. V gave up 5 bases and J gave up 2 bases, with 5 bases separating them. Germline lookup yields CDR1 LNHDA and CDR2 SQIVND (reference sequence). The CDR3 sequence is 12 residues long.

V is TRBV7-2 and J is TRBJ2-2; no clear D. The CDR3 is made up of 16 amino acids. The V end was cut by 6 bases, the J end by 0 bases, with 14 bases between. Germline assignment: CDR1 SGHTA and CDR2 FQGNSA. The chain's CDR3 is CASSLGSRANTGELFF. DNA for the CDR3: TGTGCCAGCAGTTTGGGATCGAGAGCGAACACCGGGGAGCTGTTTTTT.

This clonotype was recorded a few times. This rearrangement joins TRBV3-1 to TRBJ2-5, with TRBD2 matching over 7 bases. CDR3 length: 15 amino acids. Germline CDR1 and CDR2: LGHDT and YNNKEL (reference sequence). V shed 6 bases, J shed 1 base, and the junction held 8 bases outside the gene matches. The CDR3 spells CASSLRGGGQETQYF. The CDR3, as DNA: TGTGCCAGCAGTTTGAGGGGCGGGGGCCAAGAGACCCAGTACTTC.